Reported below is one T cell receptor beta chain. Antigen: not known. From germline, CDR1 is SGHTA and CDR2 FQGNSA. This CDR3 is built from 16 residues. V trimming: 1 base; J trimming: 0 bases; junction bases outside the gene matches: 3. This sample is part of a study of shared clonotypes between healthy human individuals. Measured with immunoSEQ multiplex PCR; TCRdb has only the in-frame clones, and not every one. Of some 1 million clones in the sample, around 74% were seen once. Healthy adults negative for HIV, lacking recent acute infections or vaccinations, served as donors. Both subsets, CD45RA+ naive and CD45RA-negative memory, were split from the CD4+ cells. Study-level findings and limits: The represented genetic and exposure-history diversity was limited by the small number of donors.

Sequencing was done on a sample of memory CD4+ T cells sorted from blood. Subset defined: CD45RA-negative fraction. V is TRBV7-2 and J is TRBJ2-3; 8 bases map to TRBD2. The source of this sequence is a man between 18 and 29 years old in good health. The CDR3: CASSLGASGSTDTQYF. The DNA for the CDR3 is TGTGCCAGCAGCTTAGGGGCTAGCGGGAGCACAGATACGCAGTATTTT.